The 32 T cell receptor beta chains given below trace back to one sample, sequenced in a study of T cell repertoires in cytomegalovirus infection. TCRdb reprocessed the reads with MiXCR, giving one entry per CDR3 protein. The table shows more than 90,000 distinct CDR3 sequences, with over 9% occurring only once. Their antigens are not known. Material for sequencing was PBMCs, sequenced either directly or after in vitro stimulation (not recorded which). These TCRs come from a human donor in good health (CMV status not recorded). Some clones in this sample may be carry-over from other donors' samples.

The rearrangement uses TRBV7-6 and TRBJ2-4; D call uncertain. With 3 bases removed from V and 6 bases from J, the gap between germline ends came to 6 bases. The germline CDR1 and CDR2 sequences are SGHVS and FNYEAQ. The CDR3 extends over 12 amino acids. This CDR3 is CASSFIGNIQYF. The DNA of the CDR3 is TGTGCCAGCAGCTTTATCGGAAACATTCAGTACTTC.

Ten or more counts support this clonotype. The chain uses TRBV7-2 and TRBJ2-1; 7 bases are a match to TRBD2. The CDR3 is 16 amino acids. The germline CDR1 and CDR2 sequences are SGHTA and FQGNSA. V was pared by 5 bases and J by 0 bases, with 7 bases of the junction left unmatched. CDR3 sequence: CASSPHGGSSYNEQFF. CDR3 bases: TGTGCCAGCAGCCCCCACGGCGGGAGCTCCTACAATGAGCAGTTCTTC.

This clonotype has at least ten counts. The chain carries TRBV7-2 and TRBJ2-7, with 12 positions matching TRBD2. The trim removed 5 bases at V and 3 bases at J, leaving 2 bases unmatched. This CDR3 contains 14 residues. Looked up from germline, CDR1 is SGHTA and CDR2 is FQGNSA. The CDR3 loop reads CASSATSGSYEQYF. Written as DNA, the CDR3 is TGTGCCAGCAGCGCGACTAGCGGGAGCTACGAGCAGTACTTC.

The CDR3 protein is CATSREKQGLQPQHF. The CDR3 DNA sequence: TGTGCCACCAGCAGAGAAAAACAGGGATTACAGCCCCAGCATTTT. The rearrangement joins TRBV15 to TRBJ1-5, with a possible D match to TRBD1 (6 bases). This CDR3 has 15 amino acids. The V and J ends lost 0 bases and 7 bases respectively, with 13 bases between them. CDR1 and CDR2 from the germline V gene are LNHNV and YYDKDF (reference sequence). The full variable domain, its missing parts supplied by reference TRBV15 and TRBJ1-5, is DAMVIQNPRYQVTQFGKPVTLSCSQTLNHNVMYWYQQKSSQAPKLLFHYYDKDFNNEADTPDNFQSRRPNTSFCFLDIRSPGLGDTAMYLCATSREKQGLQPQHFGDGTRLSIL.

CDR3 DNA: TGCGCCAGCAGTGGGAACCCGAGCGGCGGGAGAGTCGGGGAGCTGTTTTTT. The encoded protein is CASSGNPSGGRVGELFF. The chain employs TRBV10-1 and TRBJ2-2, with 7 positions matching TRBD2. CDR3 length equals 17 residues. V shed 4 bases, J shed 7 bases, and the junction held 15 bases outside the gene matches. Germline assignment: CDR1 WNHNN and CDR2 SYGVQD (reference sequence).

This clonotype showed up many times. At one end, the junction sequence differs from germline, possibly due to a read error. The chain combines TRBV7-3 with TRBJ2-1; the match to TRBD2 covers 7 bases. The CDR3 has 15 amino acids. CDR1 is SGHTA, CDR2 FQGTGA, per germline. The CDR3 DNA is TGTGCCAGCAGCCTAACGGGGACTACCTCCAATGAGCAGTTCTTC. Translation: CASSLTGTTSNEQFF.

This clonotype was seen many times. The chain is built from TRBV5-6 and TRBJ1-2; tentative D call: TRBD1 (5 bases). Trimming stripped 0 bases from V and 0 bases from J, with 12 bases between. CDR3 size: 16 residues. Germline V gives CDR1 SGHDT, CDR2 YYEEEE. Here the CDR3 DNA reads TGTGCCAGCAGCTTGGGTCGTCGGGGCGCTAACTATGGCTACACCTTC. Translated: CASSLGRRGANYGYTF.

This clonotype was observed many times. The genes are TRBV12-3 or TRBV12-4 and TRBJ1-1; 9 positions agree with TRBD1. There are 12 residues in the CDR3. The ends lost 6 bases at V and 11 bases at J; junction bases unmatched: 7. CDR3 loop: CASSPGTGSAFF. DNA of the CDR3: TGTGCCAGCAGCCCGGGGACAGGGAGCGCTTTCTTT.

This clonotype was seen at least ten times. V is TRBV19 and J is TRBJ1-5; D call uncertain. Per the germline V gene, CDR1 is LNHDA and CDR2 is SQIVND (reference sequence). Trimming left V 7 bases short and J 0 bases short, with 7 bases between. The CDR3 is made up of 13 amino acids. The CDR3 nucleotides read TGTGCCAGTAACTGGGATAGCAATCAGCCCCAGCATTTT. Its protein is CASNWDSNQPQHF.

This clonotype has only a few counts. The chain recombines TRBV7-9 with TRBJ1-6; TRBD1 agrees at 7 bases. CDR1 and CDR2 from the germline V gene are SEHNR and FQNEAQ (reference sequence). V was clipped by 6 bases and J by 7 bases; unmatched bases: 9. The CDR3 length is 15 residues. CDR3 bases: TGTGCCAGCAGGTCACGGGACAGCCAAAATTCACCCCTCCACTTT. It translates to CASRSRDSQNSPLHF.

The chain couples TRBV19 to TRBJ1-5; D might be TRBD1 (6 bases). CDR3 length equals 16 residues. Deletions cut 1 base from V and 3 bases from J, with 13 bases between. The germline CDR1 and CDR2 sequences are LNHDA and SQIVND (reference sequence). CDR3 sequence: CASSIAPDSYNQPQHF. The DNA of the CDR3 is TGTGCCAGTAGTATAGCTCCGGACAGTTACAATCAGCCCCAGCATTTT.

This clonotype was counted many times. The V call is TRBV4-1, the J call TRBJ1-5; 8 bases line up with TRBD1. V lost 2 bases and J lost 2; bases outside the gene matches: 8. The CDR3 is made up of 17 amino acids. In germline, CDR1 is MGHRA, CDR2 YSYEKL. In DNA, the CDR3 is TGCGCCAGCAGCCAAACACGTGCAGGGGGCGGCAATCAGCCCCAGCATTTT. This encodes CASSQTRAGGGNQPQHF.

The chain's CDR3 is CASSLAGTASYNEQFF. Here the CDR3 DNA reads TGTGCCAGCAGCTTGGCTGGGACAGCCTCCTACAATGAGCAGTTCTTC. The chain uses TRBV5-6 and TRBJ2-1; 7 bases are a match to TRBD1. The CDR3 totals 16 residues. V trimming: 0 bases; J trimming: 0 bases; junction bases outside the gene matches: 3. Germline V gene data show CDR1 as SGHDT and CDR2 as YYEEEE.

This clonotype was detected a few times. The chain recombines TRBV6-1 with TRBJ1-1; D perhaps matches TRBD1 (5 bases). CDR1 is MNHNS, CDR2 SASEGT, per germline. V shed 5 bases and J shed 4 bases, with 14 bases lying between them. This CDR3 is 14 amino acids long. The CDR3 nucleotides read TGTGCCAGCAGTAACCAGGGACTCGCCACTGAAGCTTTCTTT. As protein: CASSNQGLATEAFF.

Concerning this clonotype itself: A junction boundary mismatches the germline segment, possibly from a read error. This chain connects TRBV4-2 to TRBJ2-3; 9 bases are a match to TRBD2. Germline V gene lookup returns CDR1 LGHNA and CDR2 YNFKEQ. The length of the CDR3 is 15 residues. The CDR3 reads CASSEEGLATDTQYF. DNA for the CDR3: TGTGCCAGCAGCGAAGAGGGACTAGCAACAGATACGCAGTATTTT.

The chain recombines TRBV19 with TRBJ1-5; 10 bases match TRBD1. There are 18 residues in the CDR3. Germline CDR1 and CDR2: LNHDA and SQIVND (reference sequence). J was trimmed by 3 bases and V by 4 bases; bases with no gene match: 12. CDR3 sequence: CASSTFTTGTGANQPQHF. The CDR3 region has the DNA TGTGCCAGTAGTACCTTCACTACCGGGACAGGGGCCAATCAGCCCCAGCATTTT.

This clonotype has more than one count but fewer than ten. The V gene is TRBV7-4, the J gene TRBJ2-7, with 8 nucleotides matching TRBD1. Unmatched junction bases numbered 11, after V lost 6 bases and J lost 1 base. Looked up from germline, CDR1 is SGHVT and CDR2 is SQSDAQ. This CDR3 has 16 residues. CDR3 coding DNA: TGTGCCAGCAGTTCCCGGGGGACAGGACAATCCTACGAGCAGTACGTC. Translating it yields CASSSRGTGQSYEQYV.

The J gene is TRBJ2-7, the V gene TRBV27, with D perhaps TRBD2 (6 bases). The CDR3 extends over 15 amino acids. Germline V gene lookup returns CDR1 MNHEY and CDR2 SMNVEV (reference sequence). V was pared by 7 bases and J by 3 bases, with 19 bases between. In DNA, the CDR3 is TGTGCCAGCAAAATGGGGCGGGGATCACTCTACGAGCAGTACTTC. Protein sequence: CASKMGRGSLYEQYF.

Many counts were recorded for this clonotype. V gene TRBV28 combines with J gene TRBJ2-6; D possibly corresponds to TRBD2 (5 bases). The CDR3 loop spans 13 amino acids. The germline V and J ends were trimmed by 8 bases and 0 bases, with 5 bases remaining between them. Germline CDR1 MDHEN, CDR2 SYDVKM. The CDR3 nucleotides read TGTGCCAGCCGGGGCTCTGGGGCCAACGTCCTGACTTTC. This codes for CASRGSGANVLTF.

About this clonotype: A clone one base away is much larger, so this may be a read error. CDR3 sequence (DNA): TGTGCCAGCAGTCGGGCTAGCGGGAATTTTCAGTTCTTC. This encodes CASSRASGNFQFF. The chain is built from TRBV12-3 or TRBV12-4 and TRBJ2-1, with 9 bases aligning to TRBD2. The V and J ends lost 5 bases and 13 bases, in that order; junction bases with no gene match: 9. CDR3 length: 13 amino acids.

There are a few counts of this clonotype. This rearrangement joins TRBV29-1 to TRBJ1-2; D call uncertain. This CDR3 contains 12 residues. Trimming removed 4 bases from V and 2 bases from J, with 8 bases in between. Looked up from germline, CDR1 is SQVTM and CDR2 is ANQGSEA. For the CDR3, the DNA is TGCAGCGTTGCCGACTCCAACTATGGCTACACCTTC. Its protein product is CSVADSNYGYTF.

Concerning this clonotype itself: One end of the junction varies from germline; a read error may be responsible. The chain joins TRBV15 to TRBJ1-2; D is unclear. Germline CDR1 reads LNHNV; CDR2 reads YYDKDF (reference sequence). The CDR3 spans 13 residues. The CDR3 sequence: CATRRGSDYGYTF. CDR3 DNA sequence: TGTGCCACCAGAAGAGGGTCAGACTATGGCTACACCTTC.

This clonotype was seen many times. The chain uses TRBV25-1 and TRBJ1-2; TRBD1 agrees at 7 bases. CDR1 and CDR2 from the germline V gene are MGHDK and SYGVNS. With 9 bases clipped from V and 8 bases from J, the junction kept 15 bases outside the gene matches. The CDR3 consists of 14 residues. CDR3 nucleotide sequence: TGTGCCAGAACCCCGGGACAGCTGACGTCGGGCTACACCTTC. It is translated as CARTPGQLTSGYTF.

The sample holds many counts of this clonotype. The CDR3: CASSRPNSGRAETQYF. The CDR3 bases are TGTGCCAGCAGCCGACCCAATAGCGGGAGGGCCGAGACCCAGTACTTC. This chain joins TRBV7-6 and TRBJ2-5; 11 bases fit TRBD2. The CDR3 has 16 amino acids. Germline CDR1 is SGHVS and CDR2 is FNYEAQ. V lost 5 bases to trimming and J lost 5 bases; unmatched junction nucleotides: 10.

This clonotype turned up a few times. The J gene is TRBJ1-1, the V gene TRBV11-3; D gene uncertain. Trimming left V 0 bases short and J 7 bases short, with 6 bases between. The V gene's germline CDR1 is SGHNT and CDR2 YENEEA. The CDR3 is made up of 12 amino acids. In DNA, the CDR3 is TGTGCCAGCAGCTTAGAGTTCCGTGAAGCTTTCTTT. Protein sequence: CASSLEFREAFF.

The J gene is TRBJ1-1, the V gene TRBV29-1; D unclear. The CDR3 has 13 amino acids. Germline-derived CDR1 and CDR2 are SQVTM and ANQGSEA. With 6 bases removed from V and 5 bases from J, the gap between germline ends came to 16 bases. CDR3 bases: TGCAGCGTATCGGGTGGCGCCGGTACTGAAGCTTTCTTT. This gives the protein CSVSGGAGTEAFF.

This chain connects TRBV13 to TRBJ1-2, with D unclear. The CDR3 has 13 residues. Germline V gene lookup returns CDR1 PRHDT and CDR2 FYEKMQ (reference sequence). Trimming removed 4 bases from V and 3 bases from J, with 9 bases in between. CDR3 sequence (DNA): TGTGCCAGCAGCTCGACCCGGTACTATGGCTACACCTTC. Protein sequence: CASSSTRYYGYTF.

The chain combines TRBV30 with TRBJ2-7; tentative D call: TRBD1 (5 bases). This CDR3 is 13 amino acids long. Between the trimmed V and J ends, which lost 4 bases and 0 bases, there was a span of 10 bases. Looked up from germline, CDR1 is GTSNPN and CDR2 is SVGIG (reference sequence). The CDR3 DNA sequence: TGTGCCTGGACTGGGGCGGACTCCTACGAGCAGTACGTC. Its translation is CAWTGADSYEQYV.

This clonotype was counted a few times. In DNA, the CDR3 is TGCAGTGCCAAGCGGGACGCGGGGGAGACCCAGTACTTC. It is translated as CSAKRDAGETQYF. The gene calls are TRBV20-1 and TRBJ2-5, with 7 bases aligning to TRBD2. V dropped 6 bases and J dropped 5; count of bases not matched to a gene: 9. CDR3 size: 13 residues. Germline CDR1 reads DFQATT; CDR2 reads SNEGSKA (reference sequence).

At least ten counts were recorded for this clonotype. The V and J genes are TRBV7-2 and TRBJ2-7; D remains unclear. V was clipped by 2 bases and J by 4 bases, with 6 bases between them. The CDR3 runs to 12 residues. Germline V gene lookup returns CDR1 SGHTA and CDR2 FQGNSA. The CDR3: CASSLSVYEQYF. The CDR3 DNA is TGTGCCAGCAGCTTATCCGTATACGAGCAGTACTTC.

This clonotype was detected a few times. The chain couples TRBV19 to TRBJ1-4, with 7 bases fitting TRBD1. Looked up from germline, CDR1 is LNHDA and CDR2 is SQIVND (reference sequence). The V gene end was trimmed by 8 bases and the J gene end by 0 bases; junction bases not matched to a gene: 6. This CDR3 is built from 15 residues. CDR3 amino acids: CASGRGNPTNEKLFF. Written as DNA, the CDR3 is TGTGCCAGTGGCAGGGGGAACCCAACTAATGAAAAACTGTTTTTT.

The chain links TRBV19 to TRBJ1-1; D unresolved. The CDR3 runs to 15 residues. Germline values: CDR1 LNHDA, CDR2 SQIVND (reference sequence). Between the trimmed V and J ends, which lost 4 bases and 5 bases, there was a span of 17 bases. DNA of the CDR3: TGTGCCAGTAGTAGGGGAGCGGGGAGGGAGACTGAAGCTTTCTTT. It is translated as CASSRGAGRETEAFF.